Shown below are 7 T cell receptor beta chains from a single sample sequenced in a study of cytomegalovirus exposure and HLA in healthy donors. The PCR had 60 Vbeta and 13 Jbeta primers. TCRdb's table, derived via immunoSEQ multiplex PCR, lists solely in-frame clones and lacks some. Among some 200,000 clones, 80% to 85% were seen once, and the ten largest hold roughly 1.5%. The sequencing input was PBMCs. The receptors come from a middle-aged man in good health and CMV-seronegative.

The chain recombines TRBV19 with TRBJ2-2; weak D call: TRBD2 (6 bases). V was trimmed by 11 bases and J by 7 bases, leaving 20 bases between them. The CDR3 has 14 residues. CDR1 and CDR2 (germline): LNHDA, SQIVND (reference sequence). In nucleotides, the CDR3 is TGTGCCTCGAAGGGCGGGGTGTGGGACGGGGAGCTGTTTTTT. Encoded protein: CASKGGVWDGELFF.

J is TRBJ1-2 and V is TRBV4-3, with D hard to call. Trimming left V 0 bases short and J 4 bases short, with 12 bases between. This CDR3 is built from 15 residues. Per germline, CDR1 LGHNA and CDR2 YSLEER. The CDR3 sequence is CASSQDAGSVYGYTF. In nucleotides, the CDR3 is TGCGCCAGCAGCCAAGACGCAGGCTCCGTCTATGGCTACACCTTC.

V gene TRBV7-8 combines with J gene TRBJ2-2; 10 bases are a match to TRBD2. This CDR3 contains 16 residues. The V gene end was trimmed by 10 bases and the J gene end by 7 bases; junction bases not matched to a gene: 15. In germline, CDR1 is SGHVS, CDR2 FQNEAQ. CDR3 region: CATKSPSGSRVGELFF. The CDR3 DNA reads as TGTGCCACCAAATCCCCTAGCGGGAGTAGGGTCGGGGAGCTGTTTTTT.

The chain uses TRBV25-1 and TRBJ1-6; 7 nucleotides match TRBD1. The CDR3 runs to 16 residues. Germline CDR1 and CDR2: MGHDK and SYGVNS. V trimming: 4 bases; J trimming: 6 bases; junction bases outside the gene matches: 9. The CDR3 is CASSAPSGTANSPLHF. As DNA, the CDR3 is TGTGCCAGCAGTGCCCCCTCCGGGACAGCTAATTCACCCCTCCACTTT.

This rearrangement joins TRBV5-1 to TRBJ2-5; 7 bases line up with TRBD2. The V gene's germline CDR1 is SGHRS and CDR2 YFSETQ. The CDR3 has 15 amino acids. V lost 3 bases, J lost 5 bases, and 10 bases stayed unmatched. The CDR3 protein is CASSSVLAEGETQYF. The CDR3 bases are TGCGCCAGCAGCTCCGTCCTAGCGGAAGGGGAGACCCAGTACTTC.

J is TRBJ1-6 and V is TRBV27; D remains ambiguous. V was shortened by 4 bases and J by 0 bases, with 4 bases between the two germline ends. This CDR3 spans 14 amino acids. Germline V lookup: CDR1 MNHEY, CDR2 SMNVEV (reference sequence). The CDR3 is CASSSGSYNSPLHF. DNA of the CDR3: TGTGCCAGCAGTTCCGGCTCCTATAATTCACCCCTCCACTTT.

V gene TRBV7-2 combines with J gene TRBJ2-5, with TRBD1 identical over 7 bases. Germline assignment: CDR1 SGHTA and CDR2 FQGNSA. The CDR3 has 15 amino acids. V shed 5 bases, J shed 5 bases, and the junction held 11 bases outside the gene matches. The CDR3 here is CASSPGRPRGETQYF. CDR3 DNA: TGTGCCAGCAGCCCCGGGCGCCCCAGGGGGGAGACCCAGTACTTC.